This is a list of T cell receptor beta chains from one sample in a study of cytomegalovirus exposure and HLA in healthy donors. Some clones are missing from TCRdb's copy, which holds only in-frame ones; the method was immunoSEQ multiplex PCR. The sample lists around 91,000 clones, about four fifths seen once, with roughly 2.2% in the top ten. The sequencing input was PBMCs. The receptors were sampled from a man aged 18 to 30 in good health and CMV-seronegative. CDR3s include the opening cysteine and the closing phenylalanine or tryptophan. D genes are given only for firm matches. Part of the rows lack a size; the others show once, few, many or a class for expanded clones.

size	length	V	D	J	CDR3	DNA
NA	15	TRBV28	TRBD2	TRBJ2-1	CASTGIAGVHNEQFF	TGTGCCAGCACCGGGATAGCGGGAGTGCACAATGAGCAGTTCTTC
NA	17	TRBV4-1	TRBD1	TRBJ2-3	CASSPTGTVASTDTQYF	TGCGCCAGCAGCCCGACCGGGACAGTCGCTAGCACAGATACGCAGTATTTT
once	13	TRBV27	TRBD1	TRBJ1-5	CASSFTGDQPQHF	TGTGCCAGCAGTTTTACAGGGGATCAGCCCCAGCATTTT
NA	15	TRBV6-1	NA	TRBJ1-5	CASRKQENSNQPQHF	TGTGCCAGCAGAAAACAGGAAAATAGCAATCAGCCCCAGCATTTT
NA	14	TRBV7-8	TRBD1	TRBJ1-3	CASSSQQGGNTIYF	TGTGCCAGCAGCTCGCAACAGGGGGGAAACACCATATATTTT
NA	16	TRBV27	TRBD1	TRBJ1-5	CASSFGTGGRGQPQHF	TGTGCCAGCAGTTTCGGGACAGGGGGGCGAGGTCAGCCCCAGCATTTT
NA	14	TRBV6-1	TRBD1	TRBJ1-3	CATTGDRGGNTIYF	TGTGCCACCACCGGGGACAGGGGTGGAAACACCATATATTTT
NA	14	TRBV19	TRBD1	TRBJ1-1	CASRKGQGRSEAFF	TGTGCCAGTAGAAAAGGACAGGGGCGCTCTGAAGCTTTCTTT
NA	15	TRBV29-1	NA	TRBJ1-1	CSVPETPSRVGEAFF	TGCAGCGTTCCTGAGACCCCCTCGCGGGTTGGTGAAGCTTTCTTT
few	15	TRBV27	TRBD1	TRBJ1-2	CASSLRRDRFYGYTF	TGTGCCAGCAGTCTCCGCCGGGACAGATTCTATGGCTACACCTTC
NA	17	TRBV29-1	TRBD1	TRBJ2-1	CSVEDGTDWLSYNEQFF	TGCAGCGTTGAAGACGGGACAGACTGGCTTTCCTACAATGAGCAGTTCTTC
NA	15	TRBV9	TRBD2	TRBJ2-1	CASTPGSGSTNEQFF	TGTGCCAGCACCCCGGGGAGCGGGAGTACCAATGAGCAGTTCTTC
NA	15	TRBV27	TRBD2	TRBJ2-1	CASSVAGGINNEQFF	TGTGCCAGCAGTGTAGCGGGAGGGATTAACAATGAGCAGTTCTTC
NA	15	TRBV7-9	NA	TRBJ2-3	CASDSLGSGTDTQYF	TGTGCCAGCGACAGCTTGGGCTCGGGCACAGATACGCAGTATTTT
NA	15	TRBV11-3	TRBD2	TRBJ2-1	CASSLEGTSKNEQFF	TGTGCCAGCAGCTTAGAGGGGACTAGCAAGAATGAGCAGTTCTTC
once	13	TRBV11-3	NA	TRBJ1-4	CASSRGSGEKLFF	TGTGCCAGCAGCAGGGGGTCGGGGGAAAAACTGTTTTTT
NA	14	TRBV7-2	NA	TRBJ2-3	CASSKARSTDTQYF	TGTGCCAGCAGCAAAGCGAGGAGCACAGATACGCAGTATTTT
NA	15	TRBV7-8	NA	TRBJ2-3	CASSEGTHGTDTQYF	TGTGCCAGCAGCGAGGGGACACATGGGACAGATACGCAGTATTTT
NA	15	TRBV9	NA	TRBJ1-1	CASSVAPGPNTEAFF	TGTGCCAGCAGCGTAGCTCCTGGGCCGAACACTGAAGCTTTCTTT
NA	13	TRBV7-9	TRBD1	TRBJ2-1	CASSPGQGNEQFF	TGTGCCAGCAGCCCGGGACAGGGGAATGAGCAGTTCTTC
NA	13	TRBV10-2	TRBD1	TRBJ2-7	CASSGQGKNEQYF	TGCGCCAGCAGTGGACAGGGAAAGAACGAGCAGTACTTC
NA	15	TRBV10-1	TRBD2	TRBJ2-2	CASREGAGGHGELFF	TGCGCCAGCAGGGAAGGAGCGGGAGGCCACGGGGAGCTGTTTTTT
NA	15	TRBV6-1	TRBD2	TRBJ2-7	CAGSSQAGGPYEQYF	TGTGCCGGCTCCTCCCAAGCGGGAGGGCCCTACGAGCAGTACTTC
NA	16	TRBV2	NA	TRBJ1-1	CASSEETALLNTEAFF	TGTGCCAGCAGTGAAGAGACAGCCCTTCTGAACACTGAAGCTTTCTTT
NA	15	TRBV27	TRBD1	TRBJ2-3	CASSFDRAGRDTQYF	TGTGCCAGCAGTTTTGACAGGGCTGGAAGAGATACGCAGTATTTT
NA	15	TRBV28	TRBD1	TRBJ1-2	CASSSAGTGIEGYTF	TGTGCCAGCAGTTCCGCCGGGACAGGGATAGAGGGCTACACCTTC
NA	14	TRBV2	TRBD1	TRBJ2-7	CASSVRQGYYEQYF	TGTGCCAGCAGTGTTAGACAGGGGTACTACGAGCAGTACTTC
NA	18	TRBV7-8	TRBD2	TRBJ2-7	CASRLIGTSGRSSYEQYF	TGTGCCAGCAGGCTAATAGGGACTAGCGGGAGGAGTTCCTACGAGCAGTACTTC
NA	14	TRBV6-5	TRBD1	TRBJ1-2	CASSYSNQGEGYTF	TGTGCCAGCAGTTACTCAAATCAGGGGGAGGGCTACACCTTC
NA	12	TRBV4-1	NA	TRBJ1-1	CASSQTYTEAFF	TGCGCCAGCAGCCAAACATACACTGAAGCTTTCTTT
NA	14	TRBV9	NA	TRBJ1-2	CASSVGGLSSGYTF	TGTGCCAGCAGCGTAGGGGGGCTATCGTCTGGCTACACCTTC
NA	16	TRBV4-3	TRBD2	TRBJ2-3	CASSQELAGGVDTQYF	TGCGCCAGCAGCCAAGAACTAGCGGGAGGGGTGGATACGCAGTATTTT
NA	15	TRBV7-7	TRBD2	TRBJ2-1	CASSQGLAAYNEQFF	TGTGCTAGCAGCCAAGGACTAGCAGCATACAATGAGCAGTTCTTC
NA	17	TRBV25-1	TRBD2	TRBJ2-1	CASSEAVGRLAGERQFF	TGTGCCAGCAGTGAAGCAGTAGGGAGACTAGCGGGAGAAAGGCAGTTCTTC
NA	15	TRBV7-3	NA	TRBJ2-1	CASSLIGGTYNEQFF	TGTGCCAGCAGCTTAATCGGCGGGACCTACAATGAGCAGTTCTTC
NA	15	TRBV4-3	NA	TRBJ2-7	CASSQLDRGSYEQYF	TGCGCCAGCAGCCAATTGGACAGAGGTTCCTACGAGCAGTACTTC
NA	14	TRBV27	NA	TRBJ1-4	CASSYRGGYEKLFF	TGTGCCAGCAGTTATCGGGGGGGGTATGAAAAACTGTTTTTT
NA	12	TRBV5-8	NA	TRBJ1-2	CASSFGEYGYTF	TGTGCCAGCAGCTTTGGGGAGTATGGCTACACCTTC
many	13	TRBV6-1	NA	TRBJ1-1	CASSPRENTEAFF	TGTGCCAGCAGCCCACGGGAGAACACTGAAGCTTTCTTT